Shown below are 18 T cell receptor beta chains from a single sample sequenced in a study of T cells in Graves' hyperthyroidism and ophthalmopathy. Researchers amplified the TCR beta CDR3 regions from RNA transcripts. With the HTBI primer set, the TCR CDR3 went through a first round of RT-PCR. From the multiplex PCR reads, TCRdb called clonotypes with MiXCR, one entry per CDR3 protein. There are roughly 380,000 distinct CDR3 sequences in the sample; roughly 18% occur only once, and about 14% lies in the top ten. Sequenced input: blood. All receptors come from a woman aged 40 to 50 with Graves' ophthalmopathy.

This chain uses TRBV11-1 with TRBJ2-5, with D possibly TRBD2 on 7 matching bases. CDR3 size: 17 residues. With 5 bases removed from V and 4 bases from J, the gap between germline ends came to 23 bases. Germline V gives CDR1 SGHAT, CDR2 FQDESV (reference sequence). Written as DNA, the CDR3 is TGTGCCAGCAGCCCCGGGACGTACGGGGGGCGCGGAGAGACCCAGTACTTC. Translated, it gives CASSPGTYGGRGETQYF.

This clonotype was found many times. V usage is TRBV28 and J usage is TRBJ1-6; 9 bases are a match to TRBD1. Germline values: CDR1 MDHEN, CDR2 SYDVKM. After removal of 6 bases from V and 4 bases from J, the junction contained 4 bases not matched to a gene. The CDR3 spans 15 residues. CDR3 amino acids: CASRTGTGYNSPLHF. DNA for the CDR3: TGTGCCAGCAGAACCGGGACAGGGTATAATTCACCCCTCCACTTT.

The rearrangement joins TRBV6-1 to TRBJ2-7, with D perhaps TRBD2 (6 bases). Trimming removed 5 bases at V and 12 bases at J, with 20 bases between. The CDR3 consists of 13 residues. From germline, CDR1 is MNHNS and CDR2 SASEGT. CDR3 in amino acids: CASSPGRGGSGYF. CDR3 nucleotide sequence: TGTGCCAGCAGTCCTGGTAGGGGAGGCTCCGGGTACTTC.

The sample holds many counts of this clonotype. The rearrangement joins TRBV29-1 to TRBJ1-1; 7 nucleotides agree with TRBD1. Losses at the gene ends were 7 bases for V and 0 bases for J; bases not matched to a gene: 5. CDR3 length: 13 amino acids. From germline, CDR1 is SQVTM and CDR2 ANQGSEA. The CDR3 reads CSALGQMNTEAFF. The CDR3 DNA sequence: TGCAGCGCTTTGGGACAGATGAACACTGAAGCTTTCTTT.

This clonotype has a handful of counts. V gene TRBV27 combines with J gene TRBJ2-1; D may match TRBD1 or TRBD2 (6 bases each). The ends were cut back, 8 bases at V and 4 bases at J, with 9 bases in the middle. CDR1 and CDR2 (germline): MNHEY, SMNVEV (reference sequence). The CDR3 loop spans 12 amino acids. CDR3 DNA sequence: TGTGCCAGCCGGGGGCCTTACAATGAGCAGTTCTTC. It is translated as CASRGPYNEQFF.

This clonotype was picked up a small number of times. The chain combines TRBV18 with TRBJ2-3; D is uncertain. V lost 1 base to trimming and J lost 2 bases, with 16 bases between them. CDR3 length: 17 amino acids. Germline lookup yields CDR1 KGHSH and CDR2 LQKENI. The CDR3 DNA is TGTGCCAGCTCACCACGAAAGGAGTATGAGAACACAGATACGCAGTATTTT. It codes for CASSPRKEYENTDTQYF.

As DNA, the CDR3 is TGTGCCAGCATTCCCGGTGGAAACTCCTACGAGCAGTACTTC. Protein product: CASIPGGNSYEQYF. This sequence joins TRBV7-2 and TRBJ2-7; no clear D. Trimming stripped 7 bases from V and 0 bases from J, with 13 bases between. Germline loops: CDR1 SGHTA, CDR2 FQGNSA. The CDR3 runs 14 residues.

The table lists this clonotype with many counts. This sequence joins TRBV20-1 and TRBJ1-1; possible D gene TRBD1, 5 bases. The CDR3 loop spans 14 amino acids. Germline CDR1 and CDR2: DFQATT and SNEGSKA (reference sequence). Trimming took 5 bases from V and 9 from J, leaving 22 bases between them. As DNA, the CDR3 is TGCAGTGCTTCCGGGGGGGTGTTTGGGACCCAAGCTTTCTTT. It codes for CSASGGVFGTQAFF.

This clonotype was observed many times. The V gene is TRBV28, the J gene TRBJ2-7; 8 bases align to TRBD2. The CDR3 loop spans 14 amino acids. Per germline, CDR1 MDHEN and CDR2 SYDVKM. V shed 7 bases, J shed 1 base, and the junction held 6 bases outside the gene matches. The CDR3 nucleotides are TGTGCCAGCACCCCCGCTAGCGGGTCCTACGAGCAGTACTTC. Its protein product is CASTPASGSYEQYF.

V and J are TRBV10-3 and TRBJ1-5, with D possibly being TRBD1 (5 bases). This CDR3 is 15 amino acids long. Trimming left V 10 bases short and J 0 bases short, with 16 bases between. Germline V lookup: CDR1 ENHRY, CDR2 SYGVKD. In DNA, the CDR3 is TGTGCCACCTCAGGAGGGGACTCTAGCAATCAGCCCCAGCATTTT. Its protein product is CATSGGDSSNQPQHF.

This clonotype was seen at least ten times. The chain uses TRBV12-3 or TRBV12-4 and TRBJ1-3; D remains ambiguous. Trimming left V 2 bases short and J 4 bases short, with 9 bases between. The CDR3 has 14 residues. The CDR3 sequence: CASSLLGSGNTIYF. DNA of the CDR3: TGTGCCAGCAGTTTATTGGGCTCGGGAAACACCATATATTTT.

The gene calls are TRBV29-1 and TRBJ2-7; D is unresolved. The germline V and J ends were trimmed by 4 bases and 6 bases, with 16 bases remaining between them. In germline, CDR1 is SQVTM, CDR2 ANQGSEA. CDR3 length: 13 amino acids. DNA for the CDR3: TGCAGCGTTGTCGGTATTTTCGTACCCGAGCAGTACTTC. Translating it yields CSVVGIFVPEQYF.

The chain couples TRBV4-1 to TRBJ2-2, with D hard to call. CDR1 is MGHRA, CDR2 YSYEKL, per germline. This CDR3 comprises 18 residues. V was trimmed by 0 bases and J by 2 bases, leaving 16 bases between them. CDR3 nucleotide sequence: TGCGCCAGCAGCCAAGAGGCAGACCCCCGTATTAACACCGGGGAGCTGTTTTTT. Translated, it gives CASSQEADPRINTGELFF.

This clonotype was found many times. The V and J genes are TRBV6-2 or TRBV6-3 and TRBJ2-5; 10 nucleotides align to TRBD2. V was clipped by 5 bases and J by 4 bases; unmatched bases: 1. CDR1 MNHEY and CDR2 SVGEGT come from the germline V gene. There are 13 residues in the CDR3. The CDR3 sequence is CASSPSGRETQYF. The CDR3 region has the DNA TGTGCCAGCAGTCCTAGCGGGAGAGAGACCCAGTACTTC.

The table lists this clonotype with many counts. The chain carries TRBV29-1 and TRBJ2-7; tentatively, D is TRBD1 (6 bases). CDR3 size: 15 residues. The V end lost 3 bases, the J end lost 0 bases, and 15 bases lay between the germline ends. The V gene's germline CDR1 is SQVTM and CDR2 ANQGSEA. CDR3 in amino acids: CSVEAFGTHSYEQYF. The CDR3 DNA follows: TGCAGCGTTGAGGCTTTCGGGACACACTCCTACGAGCAGTACTTC.

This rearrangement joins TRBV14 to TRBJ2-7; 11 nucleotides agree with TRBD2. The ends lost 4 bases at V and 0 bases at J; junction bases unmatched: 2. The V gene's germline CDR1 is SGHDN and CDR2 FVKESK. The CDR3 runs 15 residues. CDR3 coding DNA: TGTGCCAGCAGCCCTAGCGGGGGGCTCTCCTACGAGCAGTACTTC. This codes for CASSPSGGLSYEQYF.

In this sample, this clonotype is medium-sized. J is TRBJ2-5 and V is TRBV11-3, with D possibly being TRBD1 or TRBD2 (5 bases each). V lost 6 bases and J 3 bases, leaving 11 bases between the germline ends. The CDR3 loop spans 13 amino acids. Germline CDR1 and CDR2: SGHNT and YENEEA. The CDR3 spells CASRNGAEETQYF. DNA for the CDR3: TGTGCCAGCAGAAACGGGGCCGAAGAGACCCAGTACTTC.

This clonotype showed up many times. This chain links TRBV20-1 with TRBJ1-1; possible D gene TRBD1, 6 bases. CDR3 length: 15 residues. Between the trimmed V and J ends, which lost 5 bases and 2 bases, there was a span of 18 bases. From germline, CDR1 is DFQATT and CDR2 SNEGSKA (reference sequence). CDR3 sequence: CSAGQRVGVNTEAFF. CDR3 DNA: TGCAGTGCTGGACAGCGCGTTGGCGTAAACACTGAAGCTTTCTTT.